This passage covers 28 T cell receptor beta chains from one sample sequenced in a study of T cell responses to AZD1222 COVID-19 vaccine. TCRdb's table, derived via immunoSEQ multiplex PCR, lists solely in-frame clones and lacks some. The table lists around 94,000 clones, about 88% of them singletons. Sequences were derived from peripheral blood, sampled on day 0 of AZD1222 vaccination. The receptors originated from an adult in good health.

The chain carries TRBV9 and TRBJ2-7; 7 bases match TRBD2. Germline V gene data show CDR1 as SGDLS and CDR2 as YYNGEE. The CDR3 runs 14 residues. After removal of 4 bases from V and 2 bases from J, the junction contained 6 bases not matched to a gene. CDR3 coding DNA: TGTGCCAGCAGCAGCGGGGCCTCAACCTACGAGCAGTACTTC. The encoded protein is CASSSGASTYEQYF.

V usage is TRBV5-1 and J usage is TRBJ2-7; D is undetermined. Trimming removed 0 bases from V and 4 bases from J, with 8 bases in between. Germline loops: CDR1 SGHRS, CDR2 YFSETQ. The CDR3 is 13 amino acids. CDR3 residues: CASSLGQQYEQYF. The CDR3 bases are TGCGCCAGCAGCTTGGGCCAGCAATACGAGCAGTACTTC.

V is TRBV19 and J is TRBJ1-2; no clear D. Trimming pared 3 bases from V and 5 bases from J, leaving 16 bases between. Germline loops: CDR1 LNHDA, CDR2 SQIVND (reference sequence). The CDR3 has 15 amino acids. CDR3 coding DNA: TGTGCCAGTAGTATTAGCTTGGCGGCAGCATATGGCTACACCTTC. It encodes CASSISLAAAYGYTF.

The chain uses TRBV5-4 and TRBJ2-1; TRBD2 agrees at 9 bases. The germline V gene encodes CDR1 SGHNT and CDR2 YYREEE (reference sequence). V shed 0 bases and J 3 bases; nucleotides not matched to a gene: 4. This CDR3 has 16 residues. The CDR3 spells CASSLVVTSGYNEQFF. The CDR3 DNA reads TGTGCCAGCAGCTTGGTTGTGACTAGCGGCTACAATGAGCAGTTCTTC.

The V call is TRBV11-2, the J call TRBJ1-4; maybe TRBD1 (5 bases). The germline V gene has CDR1 SGHAT and CDR2 FQNNGV. CDR3 size: 16 residues. V was shortened by 6 bases and J by 6 bases, with 20 bases between the two germline ends. This CDR3 is CASRLPAEQGDEKLFF. As DNA, the CDR3 is TGTGCCAGCAGACTCCCCGCTGAGCAGGGAGATGAAAAACTGTTTTTT.

The sample holds one count of this clone. The chain combines TRBV5-1 with TRBJ2-5, with TRBD1 as a possible D gene (5 bases). The germline CDR1 and CDR2 sequences are SGHRS and YFSETQ. Deletions cut 5 bases from V and 2 bases from J, with 16 bases between. This CDR3 comprises 15 residues. The CDR3 DNA reads TGCGCCAGCAGTCCCTCCCCAGGGTCACAAGAGACCCAGTACTTC. Protein sequence: CASSPSPGSQETQYF.

For this clone: A read error may produce the germline difference seen at one junction end. The chain uses TRBV7-2 and TRBJ2-4; D possibly corresponds to TRBD2 (5 bases). Looked up from germline, CDR1 is SGHTA and CDR2 is FQGNSA. The CDR3 contains 15 residues. The CDR3 loop reads CASSSRELAKNIQHF. CDR3 DNA: TGTGCCAGCAGCTCGAGAGAGCTAGCCAAAAACATTCAGCACTTC.

This clone has a handful of counts. The CDR3: CASSYSYGGHEQYF. CDR3 sequence (DNA): TGTGCCAGCAGTTACTCCTATGGGGGACACGAGCAGTACTTC. This chain uses TRBV6-5 with TRBJ2-7; D tentatively reads TRBD1 or TRBD2 (5 bases each). V was pared by 0 bases and J by 5 bases, with 11 bases between. CDR1 and CDR2 (germline): MNHEY, SVGAGI. The CDR3 totals 14 residues.

The chain couples TRBV6-5 to TRBJ1-6; 7 nucleotides align to TRBD1. Germline values: CDR1 MNHEY, CDR2 SVGAGI. The CDR3 consists of 15 residues. V lost 5 bases, J lost 6 bases, and 7 bases stayed unmatched. CDR3 sequence: CASSRGQRANSPLHF. CDR3 sequence (DNA): TGTGCCAGCAGTCGGGGACAGCGAGCTAATTCACCCCTCCACTTT.

The DNA for the CDR3 is TGTGCCAGCAGCGTATCGACAGGGGGCCCCTATGGCTACACCTTC. This encodes CASSVSTGGPYGYTF. The chain combines TRBV9 with TRBJ1-2; the match to TRBD1 covers 10 bases. This CDR3 has 15 residues. V shed 1 base, J shed 4 bases, and the junction held 4 bases outside the gene matches. Germline CDR1 reads SGDLS; CDR2 reads YYNGEE.

The count of this clone is one. The chain carries TRBV7-2 and TRBJ2-7; TRBD1 aligns across 8 bases. CDR3 size: 15 residues. The V and J ends lost 3 bases and 3 bases, in that order; junction bases with no gene match: 7. Germline loops: CDR1 SGHTA, CDR2 FQGNSA. The CDR3 is CASSFLGQGYYEQYF. Here the CDR3 DNA reads TGTGCCAGCAGCTTCCTCGGACAGGGTTACTACGAGCAGTACTTC.

This chain connects TRBV6-2 or TRBV6-3 to TRBJ1-4; D perhaps matches TRBD1 (5 bases). CDR3 length equals 14 residues. Germline-derived CDR1 and CDR2 are MNHEY and SVGEGT. The V gene lost 4 bases and the J gene lost 1 base, with 7 bases spanning the gap. CDR3 nucleotide sequence: TGTGCCAGCAGTTTCGGACAAACTAATGAAAAACTGTTTTTT. This encodes CASSFGQTNEKLFF.

The chain carries TRBV19 and TRBJ2-7, with a weak D call TRBD2 (5 bases). Between the trimmed V and J ends, which lost 5 bases and 2 bases, there was a span of 10 bases. The CDR3 runs to 13 residues. Germline loops: CDR1 LNHDA, CDR2 SQIVND (reference sequence). The CDR3 is CASSPRETYEQYF. The DNA for the CDR3 is TGTGCCAGTAGTCCGAGGGAGACCTACGAGCAGTACTTC.

The J gene is TRBJ2-2, the V gene TRBV23-1, with D perhaps matching TRBD2 (6 bases). TRBV23-1 is known as an ORF, though its function is uncertain. The CDR3 spans 18 residues. Trimming removed 3 bases from V and 3 bases from J, with 20 bases in between. CDR3 region: CASSHSVSRGGDTGELFF. The CDR3 bases are TGCGCCAGCAGTCACTCCGTCTCTCGGGGAGGTGACACCGGGGAGCTGTTTTTT.

Only one count was recorded for this clone. The chain joins TRBV6-5 to TRBJ2-7; tentatively, D is TRBD1 (6 bases). V was pared by 2 bases and J by 3 bases, with 11 bases between. Germline V gene data show CDR1 as MNHEY and CDR2 as SVGAGI. This CDR3 has 14 residues. The DNA for the CDR3 is TGTGCCAGCAGTTACCCAGGGGAAAACTACGAGCAGTACTTC. Translating gives CASSYPGENYEQYF.

The rearrangement uses TRBV19 and TRBJ2-1, with 10 bases aligning to TRBD2. This CDR3 contains 15 residues. J was trimmed by 10 bases and V by 2 bases; bases with no gene match: 8. Per the germline V gene, CDR1 is LNHDA and CDR2 is SQIVND (reference sequence). The CDR3 region has the DNA TGTGCCAGTAGTATACGTGGTAGCGGGGGGCTCGAGCAGTTCTTC. This gives the protein CASSIRGSGGLEQFF. The whole variable domain, filled in from reference TRBV19 and TRBJ2-1, reads DGGITQSPKYLFRKEGQNVTLSCEQNLNHDAMYWYRQDPGQGLRLIYYSQIVNDFQKGDIAEGYSVSREKKESFPLTVTSAQKNPTAFYLCASSIRGSGGLEQFFGPGTRLTVL.

Only one count was recorded for this clone. This chain links TRBV7-2 with TRBJ1-5; 8 positions agree with TRBD1. V lost 5 bases and J lost 4; bases outside the gene matches: 7. The CDR3 runs 15 residues. Germline CDR1 reads SGHTA; CDR2 reads FQGNSA. The chain's CDR3 is CASSVGTGRNQPQHF. The DNA for the CDR3 is TGTGCCAGCAGCGTGGGGACAGGACGAAATCAGCCCCAGCATTTT.

The genes are TRBV28 and TRBJ1-2, with 8 bases aligning to TRBD1. J was trimmed by 5 bases and V by 6 bases; bases with no gene match: 5. There are 13 residues in the CDR3. From germline, CDR1 is MDHEN and CDR2 SYDVKM. The CDR3 protein is CASSRQGKYGYTF. The CDR3, as DNA: TGTGCCAGCAGCAGACAGGGGAAATATGGCTACACCTTC.

The rearrangement joins TRBV28 to TRBJ2-1; D remains ambiguous. V lost 2 bases, J lost 10 bases, and 12 bases lay in between. Per the germline V gene, CDR1 is MDHEN and CDR2 is SYDVKM. The CDR3 has 13 amino acids. This CDR3 reads CASSLILRWEQFF. The CDR3 DNA reads TGTGCCAGCAGTTTAATCCTAAGATGGGAGCAGTTCTTC.

J is TRBJ2-7 and V is TRBV7-6; D is unclear. The V end lost 0 bases, the J end lost 4 bases, and 13 bases lay between the germline ends. This CDR3 region has 15 residues. The germline CDR1 and CDR2 sequences are SGHVS and FNYEAQ. In DNA form, the CDR3 reads TGTGCCAGCAGCTTAGCTTCTGGGCAGCATTACGAGCAGTACTTC. Amino acid sequence: CASSLASGQHYEQYF.

This clone has just a few counts. This chain joins TRBV7-3 and TRBJ1-6, with D unclear. Per germline, CDR1 SGHTA and CDR2 FQGTGA. CDR3 length: 14 amino acids. Trimming took off 1 base at V and 8 bases at J, with 9 bases between the two ends. The CDR3 DNA reads TGTGCCAGCAGCTTAAACGCGGTTGATTCACCCCTCCACTTT. Translated: CASSLNAVDSPLHF.

This chain uses TRBV7-2 with TRBJ1-6; no clear D. The CDR3 length is 16 residues. From germline, CDR1 is SGHTA and CDR2 FQGNSA. Trimming took off 4 bases at V and 9 bases at J, with 19 bases between the two ends. The CDR3 protein is CASSSLQTVGSSPLHF. CDR3 nucleotides: TGTGCCAGCAGCTCATTACAAACGGTGGGCTCTTCACCCCTCCACTTT.

The table lists this clone with a few counts. The chain is built from TRBV9 and TRBJ2-5; D tentatively fits TRBD1 or TRBD2 (5 bases each). This CDR3 has 14 residues. Germline V gives CDR1 SGDLS, CDR2 YYNGEE. The germline V and J ends were trimmed by 3 bases and 5 bases, with 14 bases remaining between them. In DNA form, the CDR3 reads TGTGCCAGCAGCGCCTCCGGGACGGAGGAGACCCAGTACTTC. Its protein is CASSASGTEETQYF.

V gene TRBV30 combines with J gene TRBJ2-5, with a weak D call TRBD2 (6 bases). The CDR3 has 14 amino acids. V was pared by 2 bases and J by 7 bases, with 17 bases between. Germline lookup yields CDR1 GTSNPN and CDR2 SVGIG (reference sequence). The CDR3 loop reads CAWSWASRRGTQYF. The CDR3, as DNA: TGTGCCTGGAGTTGGGCTTCTAGGCGGGGGACCCAGTACTTC.

Only a few counts were recorded for this clone. V usage is TRBV5-1 and J usage is TRBJ2-7; 9 bases fit TRBD1. Unmatched junction bases numbered 6, after V lost 3 bases and J lost 2 bases. From germline, CDR1 is SGHRS and CDR2 YFSETQ. The CDR3 sequence is 15 residues long. The CDR3, as DNA: TGCGCCAGCAGCTGGGGACAGGGTGTCGCCTACGAGCAGTACTTC. Its translation: CASSWGQGVAYEQYF.

The chain carries TRBV27 and TRBJ1-2, with 10 bases fitting TRBD1. CDR3 length equals 17 residues. V shed 5 bases, J shed 7 bases, and the junction held 16 bases outside the gene matches. The germline gives CDR1 MNHEY, CDR2 SMNVEV (reference sequence). The CDR3: CASSPRDRGSSRGGYTF. CDR3 in DNA: TGTGCCAGCAGTCCCCGGGACAGGGGCTCCTCCCGGGGTGGCTACACCTTC.

V usage is TRBV4-1 and J usage is TRBJ2-7, with 12 bases lining up with TRBD2. The CDR3 contains 18 residues. The V segment lost 4 bases and the J segment 0 bases; nucleotides outside the gene matches: 10. Germline V gives CDR1 MGHRA, CDR2 YSYEKL. The DNA for the CDR3 is TGCGCCAGCAGCCTCGGGGCTAGCGGGGGGGACCTCTCCTACGAGCAGTACTTC. The encoded protein is CASSLGASGGDLSYEQYF.

The chain is built from TRBV3-1 (or the pseudogene TRBV3-2) and TRBJ1-4; weak D call: TRBD1 (6 bases). This CDR3 contains 15 residues. Trimming took 2 bases from V and 8 from J, leaving 15 bases between them. Germline V gives CDR1 LGHDT, CDR2 YNNKEL (reference sequence). The CDR3 loop is CASSQRGAQGEKLFF. DNA of the CDR3: TGTGCCAGCAGCCAAAGAGGGGCGCAGGGGGAAAAACTGTTTTTT.